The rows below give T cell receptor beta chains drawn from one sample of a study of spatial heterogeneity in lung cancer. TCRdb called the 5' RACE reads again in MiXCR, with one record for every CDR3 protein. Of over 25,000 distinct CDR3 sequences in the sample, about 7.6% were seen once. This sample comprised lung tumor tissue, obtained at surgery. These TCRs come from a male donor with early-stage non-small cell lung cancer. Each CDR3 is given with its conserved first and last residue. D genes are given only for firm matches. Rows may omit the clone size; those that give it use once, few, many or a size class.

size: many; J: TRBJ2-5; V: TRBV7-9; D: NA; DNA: TGTGCCAGCAGCCCGAGCATGGAAGAGACCCAGTACTTC; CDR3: CASSPSMEETQYF
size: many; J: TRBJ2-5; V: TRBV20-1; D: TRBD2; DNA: TGCAGTGCCATCCCCGGGACTAGCCCCCAAGAGACCCAGTACTTC; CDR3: CSAIPGTSPQETQYF
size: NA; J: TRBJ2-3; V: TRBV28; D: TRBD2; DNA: TGTGCCAGCAGTCTACTACCGGGACTAGCGGGGGGGCCCACAGATACGCAGTATTTT; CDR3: CASSLLPGLAGGPTDTQYF
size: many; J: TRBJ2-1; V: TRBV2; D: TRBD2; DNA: TGTGCCAGCAGTGAGGTGGGCGGGGGAGAGCAGTTCTTC; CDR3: CASSEVGGGEQFF
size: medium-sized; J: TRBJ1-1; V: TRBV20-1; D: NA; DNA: TGCAGTGCTAGCGCTCCCAAAGATTTTGACACTGAAGCTTTCTTT; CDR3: CSASAPKDFDTEAFF
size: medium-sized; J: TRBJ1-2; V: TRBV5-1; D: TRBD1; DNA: TGCGCCAGCTCGGGACAGGGATGGAATGGCTACACCTTC; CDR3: CASSGQGWNGYTF
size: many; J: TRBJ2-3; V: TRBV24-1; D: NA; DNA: TGTGCCACCAGTGATTCACGGGGGCTCCAAGATACGCAGTATTTT; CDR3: CATSDSRGLQDTQYF
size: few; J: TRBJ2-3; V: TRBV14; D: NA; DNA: TGTGCCAGCAGCCAAGGGGGGCACTCTCCTAGCACAGATACGCAGTATTTT; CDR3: CASSQGGHSPSTDTQYF
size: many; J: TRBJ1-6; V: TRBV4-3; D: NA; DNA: TGCGCCAGCAGCCAAGTTCTCTCCTATAATTCACCCCTCCACTTT; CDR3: CASSQVLSYNSPLHF
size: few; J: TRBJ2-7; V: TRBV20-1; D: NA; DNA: TGCAGTGTTGGGGGCGGCTACGAGCAGTACTTC; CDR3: CSVGGGYEQYF
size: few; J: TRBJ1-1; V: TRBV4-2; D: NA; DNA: TGTGCCAGCAGCCAAGCACCTAACACTGAAGCTTTCTTT; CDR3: CASSQAPNTEAFF
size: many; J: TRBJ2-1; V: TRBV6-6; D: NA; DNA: TGTGCCAGTCTGGGACAACCGGGACTGGCCACCTACAATGAGCAGTTCTTC; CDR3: CASLGQPGLATYNEQFF
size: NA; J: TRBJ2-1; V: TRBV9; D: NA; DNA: TGTGCCAGCAGCGTAAAAGGGGACTCCTACAATGAGCAGTTCTTC; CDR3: CASSVKGDSYNEQFF
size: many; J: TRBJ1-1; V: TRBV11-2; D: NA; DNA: TGTGCCAGCGGACAGACGGGCGCGACCACTGAAGCTTTCTTT; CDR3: CASGQTGATTEAFF
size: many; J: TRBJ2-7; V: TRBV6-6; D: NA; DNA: TGTGCCAGCAGTGACTCCGGACGGAACTACGAGCAGTACTTC; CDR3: CASSDSGRNYEQYF
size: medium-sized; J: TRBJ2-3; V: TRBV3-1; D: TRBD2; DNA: TGCGCCAGCAGCCCAAGCGGGGGCACAGATACGCAGTATTTT; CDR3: CASSPSGGTDTQYF
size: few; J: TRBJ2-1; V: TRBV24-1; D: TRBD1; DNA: TGTGCCACCAGTGATTTTGGGGACAGGGACAATGAGCAGTTCTTC; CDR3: CATSDFGDRDNEQFF
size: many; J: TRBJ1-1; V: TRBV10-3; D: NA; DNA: TGTGCCATCAGACAGGGAGAGTACACTGAAGCTTTCTTT; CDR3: CAIRQGEYTEAFF
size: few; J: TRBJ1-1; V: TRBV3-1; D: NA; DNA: TGTGCCAGCAGCTCGGTCAGTGAAGCTTTCTTT; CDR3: CASSSVSEAFF
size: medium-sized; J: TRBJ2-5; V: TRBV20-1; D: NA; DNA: TGCAGTGCTAGAGATCAGGGGCTCCAAGAGACCCAGTACTTC; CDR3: CSARDQGLQETQYF
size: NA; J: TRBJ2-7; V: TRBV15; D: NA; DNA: TGTGCCACCAGCATCGCCGGACAGACCTACGAGCAGTACTTC; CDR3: CATSIAGQTYEQYF
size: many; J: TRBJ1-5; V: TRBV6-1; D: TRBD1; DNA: TGTGCCAGCAGTGAAGAGGCAGGGGGACCCTATAGCAATCAGCCCCAGCATTTT; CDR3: CASSEEAGGPYSNQPQHF
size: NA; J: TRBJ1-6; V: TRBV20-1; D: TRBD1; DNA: TGCAGTGCTAGAGATCAGGAGGGGGCACATTCACCCCTCCACTTT; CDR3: CSARDQEGAHSPLHF
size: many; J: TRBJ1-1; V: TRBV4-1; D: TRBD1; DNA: TGCGCCAGCAGCCAAGCCCGGACAGGGGCGCCGGACACTGAAGCTTTCTTT; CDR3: CASSQARTGAPDTEAFF
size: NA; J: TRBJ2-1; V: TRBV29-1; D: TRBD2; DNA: TGCAGCGTTCCGGGAGGAGGGAATGCGCAGTTCTTC; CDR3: CSVPGGGNAQFF
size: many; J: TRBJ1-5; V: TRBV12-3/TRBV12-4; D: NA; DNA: TGTGCCAGCAGTTTAGAGGGGCGCCAGCCCCAGCATTTT; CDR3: CASSLEGRQPQHF
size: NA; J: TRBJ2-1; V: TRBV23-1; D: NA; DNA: TGCGCCAGCAGTCAATCGTGTCGGGGGTACCCGTTCTTC; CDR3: CASSQSCRGYPFF
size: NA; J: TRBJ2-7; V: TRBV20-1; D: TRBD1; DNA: TGCAGTGCTAGTCGGGGACAGGGAATACTCTACGAGCAGTACTTC; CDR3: CSASRGQGILYEQYF
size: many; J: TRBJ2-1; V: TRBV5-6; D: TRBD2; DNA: TGTGCCAGCAGCTTTCCGGGGGGACCCTACAATGAGCAGTTCTTC; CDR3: CASSFPGGPYNEQFF
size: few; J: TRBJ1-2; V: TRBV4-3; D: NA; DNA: TGCGCCAGCAGCCAAGATAGGGGAGGGAACTATGGCTACACCTTC; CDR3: CASSQDRGGNYGYTF
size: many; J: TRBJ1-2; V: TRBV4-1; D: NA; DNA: TGCGCCAGCAGCCATTGGGGACCAAGTTATGGCTACACCTTC; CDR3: CASSHWGPSYGYTF
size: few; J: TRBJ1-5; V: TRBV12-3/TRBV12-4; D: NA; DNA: TGTGCCAGCAGTTTAGCGGAGAATCAGCCCCAGCATTTT; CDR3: CASSLAENQPQHF
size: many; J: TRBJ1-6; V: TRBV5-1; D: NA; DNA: TGCGCCAGCAGCCCTGACCACTATAATTCACCCCTCCACTTT; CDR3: CASSPDHYNSPLHF
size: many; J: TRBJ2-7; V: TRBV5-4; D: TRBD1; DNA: TGTGCCAGCAACCGGGACAGGGGCTCCTACAAGCAGTACTTC; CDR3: CASNRDRGSYKQYF
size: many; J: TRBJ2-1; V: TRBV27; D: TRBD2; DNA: TGTGCCAGCACCTTTCTAGCGGGGGGGCCCAATGAGCAGTTCTTC; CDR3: CASTFLAGGPNEQFF
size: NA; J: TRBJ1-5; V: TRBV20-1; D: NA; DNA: TGCAGTGCTAGAAACCCTTGGGGCAATCAGCCCCAGCATTTT; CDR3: CSARNPWGNQPQHF
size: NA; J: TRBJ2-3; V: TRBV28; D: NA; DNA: TGTGCCAGCAGTTTGCCGACTGGGTCAGATACGCAGTATTTT; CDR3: CASSLPTGSDTQYF
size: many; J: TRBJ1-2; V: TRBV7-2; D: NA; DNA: TGTGCCAGCAGCTTCGATCGACCCTATGGCTACACCTTC; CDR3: CASSFDRPYGYTF
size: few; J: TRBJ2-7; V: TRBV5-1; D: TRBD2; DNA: TGCGCCAGCAGCTCTAGCGGGGGAGGCGAGCAGTACTTC; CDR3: CASSSSGGGEQYF
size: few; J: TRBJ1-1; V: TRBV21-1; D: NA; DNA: TGTGCCAGCAGCCCTAGGACAGAAGAGGACACTGAAGCTTTCTTT; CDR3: CASSPRTEEDTEAFF
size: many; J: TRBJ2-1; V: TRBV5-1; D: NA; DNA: TGCGCCAGCAGCCCGGGAGCCTACAATGAGCAGTTCTTC; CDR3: CASSPGAYNEQFF
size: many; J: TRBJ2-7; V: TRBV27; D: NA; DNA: TGTGCCAGCAGTTTACGGCAGTCCGCGGACGAGCAGTACTTC; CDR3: CASSLRQSADEQYF
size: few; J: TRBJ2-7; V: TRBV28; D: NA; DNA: TGTGCCAGCAGTCCACCCGTGGGGAGAGAGCAGTACTTC; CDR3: CASSPPVGREQYF
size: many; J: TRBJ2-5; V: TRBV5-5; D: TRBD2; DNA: TGTGCCAGCAGCCCCCGGACTAGCGGGTCCCAAGAGACCCAGTACTTC; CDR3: CASSPRTSGSQETQYF
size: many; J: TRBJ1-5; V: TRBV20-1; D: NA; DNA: TGCAGTGCTAGTGGGCCCAATCAGCCCCAGCATTTT; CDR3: CSASGPNQPQHF
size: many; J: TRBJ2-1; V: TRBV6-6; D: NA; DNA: TGTGCCAGCAACCCAACTACGAGGCCCTACAATGAGCAGTTCTTC; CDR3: CASNPTTRPYNEQFF
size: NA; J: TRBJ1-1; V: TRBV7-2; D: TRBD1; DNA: TGTGCCAGCAGCCGGACAGGGGCGAGCACTGAAGCTTTCTTT; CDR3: CASSRTGASTEAFF
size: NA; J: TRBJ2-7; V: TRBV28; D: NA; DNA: TGTGCCAGCAGTCTAAGACAGTCCTGGAAGCAGTACTTC; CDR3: CASSLRQSWKQYF
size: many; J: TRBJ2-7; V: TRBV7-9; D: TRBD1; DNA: TGTGCCAGCAGCACCTACCCTGGACAGGGGAGGGGCGAGCAGTACTTC; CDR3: CASSTYPGQGRGEQYF
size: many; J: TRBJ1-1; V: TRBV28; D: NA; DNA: TGTGCCAGCAGTCCACAGGGCTACACTGAAGCTTTCTTT; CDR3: CASSPQGYTEAFF
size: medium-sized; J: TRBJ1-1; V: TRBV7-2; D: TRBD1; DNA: TGTGCCAGCACCAAGGACAGGGAGAAAGAAGCTTTCTTT; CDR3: CASTKDREKEAFF
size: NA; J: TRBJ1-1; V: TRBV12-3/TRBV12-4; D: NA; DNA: TGTGCCAGCAGTCTCGACCTGAACACTGAAGCTTTCTTT; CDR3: CASSLDLNTEAFF
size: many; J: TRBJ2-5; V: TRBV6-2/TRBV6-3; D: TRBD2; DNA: TGTGCCAGCAGTTACGATCGGATTAGCGGGGGTCGAGAGACCCAGTACTTC; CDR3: CASSYDRISGGRETQYF
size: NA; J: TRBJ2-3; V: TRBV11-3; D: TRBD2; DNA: TGTGCCAGCAGCTTAAATCCCACTGGCGGAGCTAGCGGGGAAGATACGCAGTATTTT; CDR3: CASSLNPTGGASGEDTQYF
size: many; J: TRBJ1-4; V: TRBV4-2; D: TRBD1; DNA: TGTGCCAGCAGCCCGACAGGGGGGACCGCAACTAATGAAAAACTGTTTTTT; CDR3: CASSPTGGTATNEKLFF